What follows are 24 T cell receptor beta chains derived from one specimen sequenced in a study of shared clonotypes between healthy human individuals. TCRdb's copy holds only in-frame clones and misses some; the assay was immunoSEQ multiplex PCR. The sample consists of approximately 1.5 million clones, around 98% of them appearing once. The sequenced material came from naive CD4+ T cells sorted from blood. Stated subset: CD45RA+ positively selected. The receptors originated from a man aged 30-40 years in good health.

As regards this clone: Other DNA sequences within the sample encode an identical CDR3. The V call is TRBV2, the J call TRBJ2-7; TRBD2 aligns across 9 bases. The CDR3 has 14 amino acids. Looked up from germline, CDR1 is SNHLY and CDR2 is FYNNEI. J was trimmed by 3 bases and V by 8 bases; bases with no gene match: 8. The chain's CDR3 is CASSVGSGSYEQYF. The CDR3 DNA follows: TGTGCCAGCTCAGTGGGTAGCGGGAGCTACGAGCAGTACTTC.

This chain joins TRBV7-3 and TRBJ2-3; no reliable D call. CDR1 and CDR2 (germline): SGHTA, FQGTGA. This CDR3 is 14 amino acids long. V was cut by 4 bases and J by 1 base, with 9 bases left in between. CDR3 nucleotides: TGTGCCAGCAGCTCCGGTGGGGGCACAGATACGCAGTATTTT. Its protein is CASSSGGGTDTQYF.

A single count supports this clone. V usage is TRBV11-2 and J usage is TRBJ2-3; TRBD1 aligns across 11 bases. The junction had 4 bases not matched to a gene; V was cut back by 3 bases and J by 8 bases. Germline V CDR1 and CDR2: SGHAT, FQNNGV. This CDR3 has 14 amino acids. The CDR3 DNA sequence: TGTGCCAGCAGCTTGGGACAGGGGGTCGGTACGCAGTATTTT. Encoded protein: CASSLGQGVGTQYF.

Here the CDR3 DNA reads TGTGCCAGTAGTCACCTAGCCGGGGAGCTGTTTTTT. Translation: CASSHLAGELFF. This chain joins TRBV19 and TRBJ2-2; no reliable D call. V was clipped by 5 bases and J by 6 bases, with 7 bases between them. This CDR3 has 12 residues. The germline CDR1 and CDR2 sequences are LNHDA and SQIVND (reference sequence).

The chain uses TRBV15 and TRBJ2-1; no reliable D call. Germline assignment: CDR1 LNHNV and CDR2 YYDKDF (reference sequence). Trimming cost V 0 bases and J 3 bases, with 12 bases left between them. There are 16 residues in the CDR3. Here the CDR3 reads CATSRDLGTDYNEQFF. The CDR3 DNA sequence: TGTGCCACCAGCAGAGATCTTGGAACGGACTACAATGAGCAGTTCTTC.

This sequence joins TRBV9 and TRBJ2-2; D uncertain. Germline lookup yields CDR1 SGDLS and CDR2 YYNGEE. The length of the CDR3 is 14 residues. The V and J ends lost 0 bases and 5 bases respectively, with 8 bases between them. The CDR3 is CASSVGSATGELFF. CDR3 nucleotide sequence: TGTGCCAGCAGCGTAGGTTCGGCGACCGGGGAGCTGTTTTTT.

The chain is built from TRBV7-9 and TRBJ1-4, with D tentatively TRBD1 (5 bases). The CDR3 consists of 14 residues. V lost 4 bases and J 3 bases, leaving 9 bases between the germline ends. The germline V gene encodes CDR1 SEHNR and CDR2 FQNEAQ (reference sequence). The CDR3 spells CASSWTTANEKLFF. CDR3 DNA: TGTGCCAGCAGCTGGACGACAGCTAATGAAAAACTGTTTTTT.

Comment on this clone: The same CDR3 arises from other DNA sequences in this sample as well. This rearrangement joins TRBV6-4 to TRBJ1-1, with D possibly matching TRBD1 (5 bases). This CDR3 has 13 amino acids. The V gene's germline CDR1 is MRHNA and CDR2 SNTAGT. The V end lost 4 bases, the J end lost 0 bases, and 6 bases lay between the germline ends. This CDR3 reads CASSATVNTEAFF. As DNA, the CDR3 is TGTGCCAGCAGTGCGACAGTGAACACTGAAGCTTTCTTT.

The chain links TRBV28 to TRBJ2-7, with a possible D match to TRBD2 (7 bases). Germline V CDR1 and CDR2: MDHEN, SYDVKM. V lost 7 bases, J lost 1 base, and 14 bases lay in between. The CDR3 runs 14 residues. Written as DNA, the CDR3 is TGTGCCAGCAAAGGGGGAGGGAGGTCCTACGAGCAGTACTTC. Protein sequence: CASKGGGRSYEQYF.

This rearrangement joins TRBV7-9 to TRBJ1-2; 9 nucleotides match TRBD1. From germline, CDR1 is SEHNR and CDR2 FQNEAQ (reference sequence). This CDR3 is 13 amino acids long. The V gene end was trimmed by 5 bases and the J gene end by 7 bases; junction bases not matched to a gene: 5. The DNA for the CDR3 is TGTGCCAGCAGCCACGGGACAGGGCTTGGCTACACCTTC. Its protein is CASSHGTGLGYTF.

The J gene is TRBJ2-3, the V gene TRBV6-5; D perhaps matches TRBD1 (6 bases). V dropped 2 bases and J dropped 6 bases, with 9 bases sitting between them. The CDR3 sequence is 13 residues long. The germline V gene has CDR1 MNHEY and CDR2 SVGAGI. The CDR3 nucleotides are TGTGCCAGCAGTTACGTGGGGGCCGATACGCAGTATTTT. Protein sequence: CASSYVGADTQYF.

V and J are TRBV5-5 and TRBJ2-7; 10 nucleotides agree with TRBD2. CDR1 is SGHKS, CDR2 YYEKEE, per germline (reference sequence). The CDR3 is made up of 17 amino acids. V was pared by 4 bases and J by 2 bases, with 12 bases of the junction left unmatched. The CDR3 bases are TGTGCCAGCAGCGTGACCGGAGCGGGAGGGCCAACCTACGAGCAGTACTTC. Translated, it gives CASSVTGAGGPTYEQYF.

The chain is built from TRBV6-6 and TRBJ2-1; no firm D call. The V gene lost 6 bases and the J gene lost 4 bases, with 10 bases spanning the gap. The germline V gene has CDR1 MNHNY and CDR2 SVGAGI (reference sequence). This CDR3 spans 13 amino acids. The CDR3 region is CASRGSFYNEQFF. As DNA, the CDR3 is TGTGCCAGCAGGGGCAGCTTTTACAATGAGCAGTTCTTC.

The chain is built from TRBV9 and TRBJ2-2; a weak D match, TRBD1 (6 bases). Deletions cut 5 bases from V and 0 bases from J, with 11 bases between. Per the germline V gene, CDR1 is SGDLS and CDR2 is YYNGEE. CDR3 length: 15 amino acids. The CDR3 nucleotides read TGTGCCAGCAGTACGACAGGAACGAACACCGGGGAGCTGTTTTTT. This translates into CASSTTGTNTGELFF.

This clone has just one count. The V gene is TRBV10-2, the J gene TRBJ2-3; 11 bases are shared with TRBD2. J lost 5 bases, V lost 5 bases, and 15 bases had no gene match. The germline V gene has CDR1 WSHSY and CDR2 SAAADI. This CDR3 spans 18 amino acids. The CDR3 protein is CASSLFPGLADTRDTQYF. CDR3 DNA: TGCGCCAGCAGTCTGTTTCCGGGACTAGCGGACACACGAGATACGCAGTATTTT.

The chain employs TRBV10-3 and TRBJ1-1; 8 bases agree with TRBD1. The CDR3 sequence is 14 residues long. Germline values: CDR1 ENHRY, CDR2 SYGVKD. The trim removed 0 bases at V and 7 bases at J, leaving 4 bases unmatched. As DNA, the CDR3 is TGTGCCATCAGTGAGTCGCAGGGACAGGATGAAGCTTTCTTT. It yields the protein CAISESQGQDEAFF.

The chain recombines TRBV5-1 with TRBJ2-2; the match to TRBD2 covers 9 bases. This CDR3 comprises 16 residues. The V segment lost 4 bases and the J segment 6 bases; nucleotides outside the gene matches: 10. From germline, CDR1 is SGHRS and CDR2 YFSETQ. CDR3 protein: CASSPIAGVGSGELFF. The DNA of the CDR3 is TGCGCCAGCAGCCCGATAGCGGGAGTAGGATCCGGGGAGCTGTTTTTT.

The gene calls are TRBV7-6 and TRBJ2-5; the match to TRBD1 covers 8 bases. The CDR3 loop spans 13 amino acids. The V segment lost 6 bases and the J segment 4 bases; nucleotides outside the gene matches: 4. Looked up from germline, CDR1 is SGHVS and CDR2 is FNYEAQ. The CDR3 region is CASRKTGGETQYF. CDR3 sequence (DNA): TGTGCCAGCAGAAAAACAGGGGGAGAGACCCAGTACTTC.

The rearrangement links TRBV18 to TRBJ1-2; TRBD1 aligns across 7 bases. Germline V gene data show CDR1 as KGHSH and CDR2 as LQKENI. The V segment lost 6 bases and the J segment 1 base; nucleotides outside the gene matches: 8. This CDR3 contains 15 residues. The CDR3 DNA follows: TGTGCCAGCTCCCCGAGGACAGGAGATAACTATGGCTACACCTTC. Translated: CASSPRTGDNYGYTF.

V gene TRBV7-9 combines with J gene TRBJ2-3, with 12 bases aligning to TRBD2. The V and J ends lost 1 base and 0 bases, in that order; junction bases with no gene match: 5. Germline V gene lookup returns CDR1 SEHNR and CDR2 FQNEAQ (reference sequence). The CDR3 covers 18 residues. The CDR3 here is CASSLGTSGTPSTDTQYF. As DNA, the CDR3 is TGTGCCAGCAGCTTAGGGACTAGCGGGACCCCTAGCACAGATACGCAGTATTTT.

The chain joins TRBV30 to TRBJ2-1; possible D gene TRBD2, 6 bases. This CDR3 is built from 14 residues. Trimming cost V 8 bases and J 0 bases, with 14 bases left between them. Looked up from germline, CDR1 is GTSNPN and CDR2 is SVGIG (reference sequence). CDR3 DNA: TGTGCCCATGGGGGGATCGGCTCCTACAATGAGCAGTTCTTC. This gives the protein CAHGGIGSYNEQFF.

The rearrangement joins TRBV4-3 to TRBJ2-5; D not certain. Per the germline V gene, CDR1 is LGHNA and CDR2 is YSLEER. This CDR3 region has 15 residues. Trimming removed 0 bases at V and 5 bases at J, with 13 bases between. CDR3 loop: CASSQDALLAETQYF. For the CDR3, the DNA is TGCGCCAGCAGCCAAGATGCTTTGTTGGCGGAGACCCAGTACTTC.

The chain employs TRBV29-1 and TRBJ1-1; D not resolved. The CDR3 runs 12 residues. CDR1 is SQVTM and CDR2 is ANQGSEA in the germline V gene. Trimming stripped 3 bases from V and 4 bases from J, with 9 bases between. DNA for the CDR3: TGCAGCGTTGAGGGTCGGGGCACTGAAGCTTTCTTT. This codes for CSVEGRGTEAFF.

The chain joins TRBV10-3 to TRBJ2-2; 15 bases match TRBD2. There are 19 residues in the CDR3. The V gene's germline CDR1 is ENHRY and CDR2 SYGVKD. Unmatched junction bases numbered 6, after V lost 3 bases and J lost 1 base. The CDR3 is CAISEPGLAGGENTGELFF. CDR3 nucleotides: TGTGCCATCAGTGAACCGGGACTAGCGGGAGGCGAGAACACCGGGGAGCTGTTTTTT.